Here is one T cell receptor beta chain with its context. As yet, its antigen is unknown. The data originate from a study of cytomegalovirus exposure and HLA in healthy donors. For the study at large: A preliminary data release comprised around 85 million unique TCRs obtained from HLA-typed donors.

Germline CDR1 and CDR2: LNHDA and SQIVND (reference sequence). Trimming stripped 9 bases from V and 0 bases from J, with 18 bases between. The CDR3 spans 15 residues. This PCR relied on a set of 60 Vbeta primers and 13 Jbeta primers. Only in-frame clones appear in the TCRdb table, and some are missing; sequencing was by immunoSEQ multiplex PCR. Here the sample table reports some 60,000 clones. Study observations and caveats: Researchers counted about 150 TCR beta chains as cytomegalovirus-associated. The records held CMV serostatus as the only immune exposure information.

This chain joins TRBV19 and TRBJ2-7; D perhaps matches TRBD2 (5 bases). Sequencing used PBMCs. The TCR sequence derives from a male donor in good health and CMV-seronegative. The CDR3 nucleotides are TGTGCCAGCGGAGAGGGATGGACCAGCTCCTACGAGCAGTACTTC. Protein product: CASGEGWTSSYEQYF.